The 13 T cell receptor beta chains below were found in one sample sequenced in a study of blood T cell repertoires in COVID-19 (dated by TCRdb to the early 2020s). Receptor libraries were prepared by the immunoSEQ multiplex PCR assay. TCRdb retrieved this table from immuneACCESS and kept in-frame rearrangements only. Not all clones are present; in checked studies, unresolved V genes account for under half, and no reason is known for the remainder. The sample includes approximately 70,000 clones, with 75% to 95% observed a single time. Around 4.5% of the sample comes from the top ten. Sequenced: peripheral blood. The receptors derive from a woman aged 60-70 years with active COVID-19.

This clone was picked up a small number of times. CDR3 sequence reads: CASSINRGTGGEQYF. The CDR3 DNA is TGCGCCAGCAGCATCAACAGGGGAACAGGCGGCGAGCAGTACTTC. The V call is TRBV5-1, the J call TRBJ2-7, with 7 bases aligning to TRBD1. The CDR3 has 15 amino acids. V lost 4 bases and J lost 6; bases outside the gene matches: 13. The germline V gene has CDR1 SGHRS and CDR2 YFSETQ. Using reference TRBV5-1 and TRBJ2-7 for the parts outside the CDR3, the full variable domain is KAGVTQTPRYLIKTRGQQVTLSCSPISGHRSVSWYQQTPGQGLQFLFEYFSETQRNKGNFPGRFSGRQFSNSRSEMNVSTLELGDSALYLCASSINRGTGGEQYFGPGTRLTVT.

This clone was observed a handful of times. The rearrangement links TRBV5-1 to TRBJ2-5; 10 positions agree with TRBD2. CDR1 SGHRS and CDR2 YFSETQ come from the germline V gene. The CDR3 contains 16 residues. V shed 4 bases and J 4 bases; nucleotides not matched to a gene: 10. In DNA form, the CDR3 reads TGCGCCAGCAGCGCTGGCAGCGGGAGGGCCGGAGAGACCCAGTACTTC. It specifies CASSAGSGRAGETQYF. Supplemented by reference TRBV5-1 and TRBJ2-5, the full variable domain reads KAGVTQTPRYLIKTRGQQVTLSCSPISGHRSVSWYQQTPGQGLQFLFEYFSETQRNKGNFPGRFSGRQFSNSRSEMNVSTLELGDSALYLCASSAGSGRAGETQYFGPGTRLLVL.

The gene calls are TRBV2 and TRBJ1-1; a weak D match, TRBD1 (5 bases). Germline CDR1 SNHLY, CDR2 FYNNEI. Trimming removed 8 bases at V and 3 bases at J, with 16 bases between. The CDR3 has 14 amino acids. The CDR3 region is CASRISRGDTEAFF. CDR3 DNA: TGTGCCAGCCGGATCTCCCGGGGGGACACTGAAGCTTTCTTT.

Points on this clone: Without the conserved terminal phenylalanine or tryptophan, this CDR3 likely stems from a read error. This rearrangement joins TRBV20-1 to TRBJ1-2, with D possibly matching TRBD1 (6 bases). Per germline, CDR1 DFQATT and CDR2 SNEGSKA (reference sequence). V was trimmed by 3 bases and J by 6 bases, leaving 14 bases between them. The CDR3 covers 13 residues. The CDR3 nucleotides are TGCAGTGCTAGTAACTCGGGGGGCCATGGCTACACCCTC. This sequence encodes CSASNSGGHGYTL.

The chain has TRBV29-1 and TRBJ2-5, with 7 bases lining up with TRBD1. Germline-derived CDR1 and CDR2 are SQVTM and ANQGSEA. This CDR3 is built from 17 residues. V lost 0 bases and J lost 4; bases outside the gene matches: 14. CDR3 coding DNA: TGCAGCGTTGAAGATTGGGGACAGCACACCCCGGTAGAGACCCAGTACTTC. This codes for CSVEDWGQHTPVETQYF.

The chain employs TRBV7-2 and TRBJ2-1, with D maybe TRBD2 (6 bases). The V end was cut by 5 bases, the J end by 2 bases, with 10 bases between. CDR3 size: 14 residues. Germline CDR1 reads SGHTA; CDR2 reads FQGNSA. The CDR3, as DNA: TGTGCCAGCAGCCCGGGACTCGCCTACAATGAGCAGTTCTTC. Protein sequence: CASSPGLAYNEQFF. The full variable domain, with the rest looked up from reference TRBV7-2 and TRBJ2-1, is GAGVSQSPSNKVTEKGKDVELRCDPISGHTALYWYRQSLGQGLEFLIYFQGNSAPDKSGLPSDRFSAERTGGSVSTLTIQRTQQEDSAVYLCASSPGLAYNEQFFGPGTRLTVL.

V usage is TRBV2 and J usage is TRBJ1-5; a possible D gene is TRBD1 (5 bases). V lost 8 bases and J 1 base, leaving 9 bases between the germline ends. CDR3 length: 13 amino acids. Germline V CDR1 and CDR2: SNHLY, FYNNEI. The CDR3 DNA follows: TGTGCCAGCGGCAGGGAAAGCAATCAGCCCCAGCATTTT. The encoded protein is CASGRESNQPQHF.

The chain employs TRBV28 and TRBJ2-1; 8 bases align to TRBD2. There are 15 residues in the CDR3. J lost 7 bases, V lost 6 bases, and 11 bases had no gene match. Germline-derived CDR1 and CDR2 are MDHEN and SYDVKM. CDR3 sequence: CASSSPGGQRNEQFF. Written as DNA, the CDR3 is TGTGCCAGCAGCTCCCCGGGAGGGCAAAGGAATGAGCAGTTCTTC.

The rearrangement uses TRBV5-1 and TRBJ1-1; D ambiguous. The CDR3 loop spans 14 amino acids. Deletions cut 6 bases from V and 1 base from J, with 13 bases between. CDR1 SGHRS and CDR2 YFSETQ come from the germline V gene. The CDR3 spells CASKANRQNTEAFF. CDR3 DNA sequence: TGCGCCAGCAAGGCCAACAGACAGAACACTGAAGCTTTCTTT.

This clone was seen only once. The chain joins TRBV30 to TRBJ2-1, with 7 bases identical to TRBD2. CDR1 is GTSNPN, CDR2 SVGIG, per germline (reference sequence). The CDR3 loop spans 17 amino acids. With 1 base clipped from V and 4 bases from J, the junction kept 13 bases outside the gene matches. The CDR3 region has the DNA TGTGCCTGGAGTGCCCCGACTACTAGCGCCGTTTACAATGAGCAGTTCTTC. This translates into CAWSAPTTSAVYNEQFF.

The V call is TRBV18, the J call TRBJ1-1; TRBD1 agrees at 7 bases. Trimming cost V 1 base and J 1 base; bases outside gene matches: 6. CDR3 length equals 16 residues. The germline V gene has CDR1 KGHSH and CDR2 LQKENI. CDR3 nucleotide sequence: TGTGCCAGCTCACCACGGCAGGGGGGATCGAACACTGAAGCTTTCTTT. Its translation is CASSPRQGGSNTEAFF.

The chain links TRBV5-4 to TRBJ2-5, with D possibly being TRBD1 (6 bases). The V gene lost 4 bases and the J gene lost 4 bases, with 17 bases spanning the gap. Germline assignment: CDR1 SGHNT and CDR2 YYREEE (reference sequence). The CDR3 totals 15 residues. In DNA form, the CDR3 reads TGTGCCAGCAGCCCCCGGGACAAGATAGGAGAGACCCAGTACTTC. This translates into CASSPRDKIGETQYF.

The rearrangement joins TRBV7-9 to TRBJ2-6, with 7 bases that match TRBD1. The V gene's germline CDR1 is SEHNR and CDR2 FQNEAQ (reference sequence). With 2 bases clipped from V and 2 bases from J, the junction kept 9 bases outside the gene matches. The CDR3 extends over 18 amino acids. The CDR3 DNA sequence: TGTGCCAGCAGCTTACCCCCAAAGACAGGGACTGGGGCCAACGTCCTGACTTTC. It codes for CASSLPPKTGTGANVLTF.